This TCR beta chain derives from a study of post-analysis software for immune sequencing data. Study in general: Multiple sclerosis in the patients followed relapsing-remitting, secondary progressive and progressive-relapsing courses.

The ends were cut back, 4 bases at V and 0 bases at J, with 10 bases in the middle. The CDR3 has 16 amino acids. Per the germline V gene, CDR1 is MGHRA and CDR2 is YSYEKL. Study findings and constraints: Among multiple sclerosis patients, normalized Chao1 diversity was significantly below that of controls. Higher frequency in patients than in controls was seen for roughly five TRBV segments, with TRBV5-6, TRBV5-1 and TRBV20-1 among them.

The TCR beta cDNA libraries carried unique molecular identifiers. TCRdb used MiXCR to reprocess the PCR reads, holding one entry per CDR3 protein. The profile shows roughly 870,000 distinct CDR3 sequences, 53% of them singletons. This clonotype has a handful of counts. Its antigen is not known. The material sequenced was blood. The rearrangement uses TRBV4-1 and TRBJ2-6; D could derive from TRBD1 or TRBD2 (5 bases each). The TCR originated in a girl aged 5-17 years with multiple sclerosis. CDR3: CASSPVGGSGANVLTF. DNA of the CDR3: TGCGCCAGCAGCCCTGTTGGGGGCTCTGGGGCCAACGTCCTGACTTTC.